This is a list of T cell receptor beta chains from one sample in a study of OX40 agonist ivuxolimab in advanced cancers. Sequencing used immunoSEQ multiplex PCR; TCRdb keeps in-frame clones, though not all of them. The table has 45,000 to 60,000 clones, 80% seen once. Sequencing used CD4+ or CD8+ T cells sorted from blood, obtained in a trial of the OX40 agonist ivuxolimab. All receptors come from an adult with an advanced solid tumor such as melanoma, head and neck, liver or kidney cancer. CDR3s include the opening cysteine and the closing phenylalanine or tryptophan. A D gene is named only where the DNA matches it firmly. Clone size is shown for a subset of rows, as once, few, many or a class of expanded clone.

TRBV5-6,TRBJ2-5,.,TRBD2,TGTGCCAGCAGCTTTGCACTAGCGGGGGGAGAGACCCAGTACTTC,CASSFALAGGETQYF
TRBV9,TRBJ1-1,.,TRBD1,TGTGCCAGCAGCGGGCGGACAGGCGGGAACACTGAAGCTTTCTTT,CASSGRTGGNTEAFF
TRBV19,TRBJ2-7,few,TRBD2,TGTGCCAGTAGTATAGGCTGGTACAGGACTAGCGGGAGAGATGAGCAGTACTTC,CASSIGWYRTSGRDEQYF
TRBV5-1,TRBJ2-2,.,.,TGCGCCAGCAGCTTGGCCGCAGGGGCAGGTACCGGGGAGCTGTTTTTT,CASSLAAGAGTGELFF
TRBV7-6,TRBJ1-6,.,.,TGTGCCAGCAGCAGCCGACAGGACTCACCCCTCCACTTT,CASSSRQDSPLHF
TRBV6-5,TRBJ1-3,.,.,TGTGCCAGCAGCCCCCAGGATTTAAGAAACACCATATATTTT,CASSPQDLRNTIYF
TRBV29-1,TRBJ2-7,.,TRBD1,TGCAGCGTTGGCCAGGGGGCGGGTGAGCAGTACTTC,CSVGQGAGEQYF
TRBV5-1,TRBJ2-2,.,TRBD1,TGCGCCAGCAGCCTCCGGACAGGAGCAACGAACACCGGGGAGCTGTTTTTT,CASSLRTGATNTGELFF
TRBV29-1,TRBJ2-3,.,TRBD1,TGCAGCGCGGGACAGGGTGAGGGCACAGATACGCAGTATTTT,CSAGQGEGTDTQYF
TRBV30,TRBJ1-2,.,.,TGTGCCTGGAGTGTAAGCCTGTCGTATGGCTACACCTTC,CAWSVSLSYGYTF
TRBV2,TRBJ1-2,.,TRBD1,TGTGCCAGCAGAGGACAGGGGGCGGTAGGCTATGGCTACACCTTC,CASRGQGAVGYGYTF
TRBV27,TRBJ1-2,.,.,TGTGCCAGCAGTTTTACACGACAGCATTATGGCTACACCTTC,CASSFTRQHYGYTF
TRBV10-3,TRBJ1-5,.,.,TGTGCCATCAGCTTACAGGGCGGACAGCCCCAGCATTTT,CAISLQGGQPQHF
TRBV5-1,TRBJ1-2,.,.,TGCGCCAGCAGCTTGGTGAATATCGCAGGGTATGGCTACACCTTC,CASSLVNIAGYGYTF
TRBV27,TRBJ2-3,.,.,TGTGCCAGCAGTTTCCGGGGCAGGGGAATTAGCACAGATACGCAGTATTTT,CASSFRGRGISTDTQYF
TRBV18,TRBJ1-5,once,TRBD1,TGTGCCAGCTCCATTGGGACAGTTAGCAATCAGCCCCAGCATTTT,CASSIGTVSNQPQHF
TRBV30,TRBJ1-5,.,TRBD1,TGTGCCTGGACCTCCCCCGGACAGGGGAGGCAGCCCCAGCATTTT,CAWTSPGQGRQPQHF
TRBV2,TRBJ2-3,once,TRBD1,TGTGCCAGCAGTCCTCAAAGGGGACAGGTTGTGTATACGCAGTATTTT,CASSPQRGQVVYTQYF
TRBV7-9,TRBJ1-5,few,.,TGTGCCAGCAGCTTAGAGAGCAATCAGCCCCAGCATTTT,CASSLESNQPQHF
TRBV27,TRBJ1-5,.,.,TGTGCCAGCAGTTCCAAGTTGTCTCATCAGCCCCAGCATTTT,CASSSKLSHQPQHF
TRBV5-4,TRBJ1-2,.,TRBD1,TGTGCCAGCAGCTTGGGAGGACAGGGGGCGGAAGGCTACACCTTC,CASSLGGQGAEGYTF
TRBV7-2,TRBJ1-5,.,.,TGTGCCAGCAGCTTAGGGACCCGCCCGGGGCCCCAGCATTTT,CASSLGTRPGPQHF
TRBV15,TRBJ1-5,.,.,TGTGCCACCAGCAGAGATAGGGCAGAAAAGCCCCATTTT,CATSRDRAEKPHF